A single T cell receptor beta chain is shown here with its context. It lacks a known antigen. No base qualities exist here, and no much larger clone lies one base off it. The sample comes from a study of OX40 agonist ivuxolimab in advanced cancers. For context, the study as a whole: The costimulatory receptor OX40 (CD134) was targeted by ivuxolimab, a fully human IgG2 agonistic monoclonal antibody. Intravenous ivuxolimab was administered to patients every 2 weeks at six dose levels: 0.01, 0.1, 0.3, 1.5, 3 and 10 mg/kg. Of the roughly 52 dose-escalation patients, hepatocellular carcinoma was present in about 20, melanoma in approximately 15, renal cell carcinoma in 9 and head and neck cancer in 9. The dose-escalation cohort was 82.7% male with a mean age of 60 years, ranging from roughly 20 to 85. Patients were allowed to have had prior anti-PD-1, anti-PD-L1 or anti-CTLA-4 therapy, and 40% of the dose-escalation patients had previously received checkpoint inhibitors. Three dose-escalation patients achieved partial responses, one with hepatocellular carcinoma and two with cutaneous melanoma. The purpose of peripheral TCRbeta sequencing was to test whether ivuxolimab changed TCR sequence diversity and led to clonal T-cell expansion. The paper reports the monotherapy dose-escalation portion (N of about 56 patients) of the phase I ivuxolimab trial.

The trial excluded patients who had a history of autoimmune disease or were on systemic immunosuppression. Peripheral blood for TCR sequencing was collected from all dose cohorts at baseline, on cycle 4 day 1, and on cycle 7 day 1. The samples were taken from a phase I, first-in-human, multicenter, open-label dose-escalation trial of ivuxolimab. Adults with locally advanced or metastatic melanoma, renal cell, hepatocellular, or head and neck squamous cell carcinoma were enrolled in the trial. Before TCR sequencing, CD4+ T cells and CD8+ T cells were sorted from peripheral blood as separate populations. General findings and caveats noted by the study authors: In partial responders in the 0.1-3.0 mg/kg groups, normalized peripheral clonal expansion was found to be among the lowest, especially among CD8+ T cells. Low levels of normalized T-cell clonal expansion were also shown by some nonresponding patients. The antigen specificity of the peripheral T cells that underwent clonal expansion was not determined. At doses of 0.1 to 3.0 mg/kg, clonal expansion of both CD4+ and CD8+ blood T cells was observed from baseline to week 6. After ivuxolimab, more expanded clones were found on average in CD8+ T cells than in CD4+ T cells.

As encoded in the germline V gene, CDR1 is MNHEY while CDR2 is SVGAGI. V loses 5 bases of germline sequence and J loses 9 bases, and the interval between the two ends is 11 bases. Including the terminal cysteine and phenylalanine, the CDR3 comprises 13 residues. The only DNA kept is the CDR3, 39 bases in frame from the first base. To sequence the TCRbeta CDR3 region, genomic DNA was isolated from the sorted cells. The immunoSEQ Assay was used to sequence the TCRbeta CDR3 regions. Not all clones reach the TCRdb copy of this immuneACCESS table, which keeps in-frame sequences only. Checked studies attribute under half of the gap to unresolved V genes and leave the rest unexplained. This sample lists tens of thousands of clones; 70% to 90% were detected once. Of the sample, more than 0.25% is held by the ten largest clones.

The material sequenced was CD4+ or CD8+ T cells sorted from blood, taken in a trial of the OX40 agonist ivuxolimab. This TCR was sampled from an adult with an advanced solid tumor such as melanoma, head and neck, liver or kidney cancer. The chain couples TRBV6-5 to TRBJ1-6; the D gene cannot be named for sure. The CDR3 has the sequence CASSERILSPLHF. Read as DNA, the sequence is TGTGCCAGCAGTGAGAGGATCCTTTCACCCCTCCACTTT.